Listed here are 26 T cell receptor beta chains from one sample, sequenced in a study of T cells in localized non-small cell lung cancer. This table comes from immunoSEQ multiplex PCR, and its TCRdb copy is limited to in-frame clones, with some not included. The sample lists roughly 84,000 clones, 88% occurring once. The sequencing here drew on peripheral blood, taken before any cancer treatment. The receptors stem from a woman aged 40-69 years with stage I squamous cell lung carcinoma.

CDR3 amino acids: CASSQEGGPQTGELFF. CDR3 nucleotide sequence: TGCGCCAGCAGCCAAGAAGGCGGGCCTCAAACCGGGGAGCTGTTTTTT. The chain combines TRBV4-1 with TRBJ2-2; the D gene is possibly TRBD2 (5 bases). Germline lookup yields CDR1 MGHRA and CDR2 YSYEKL. CDR3 size: 16 residues. Trimming stripped 0 bases from V and 5 bases from J, with 13 bases between.

This rearrangement joins TRBV6-6 to TRBJ1-6, with TRBD1 matching over 10 bases. The CDR3 consists of 14 residues. The V gene end was trimmed by 5 bases and the J gene end by 9 bases; junction bases not matched to a gene: 4. CDR1 is MNHNY and CDR2 is SVGAGI in the germline V gene (reference sequence). DNA of the CDR3: TGTGCCAGCAGTCGAGGACAGGGGGGTTCACCCCTCCACTTT. Its translation: CASSRGQGGSPLHF.

The DNA for the CDR3 is TGTGCCAGCCATTATGCTTTACCTAGCAATCAGCCCCAGCATTTT. Residues: CASHYALPSNQPQHF. The genes are TRBV6-1 and TRBJ1-5; D unresolved. The CDR3 is 15 residues long. V lost 8 bases and J lost 0, with 14 bases in between. Germline assignment: CDR1 MNHNS and CDR2 SASEGT.

The V call is TRBV7-9, the J call TRBJ1-1; D not resolved. V lost 5 bases and J 4 bases, leaving 8 bases between the germline ends. Germline V gene lookup returns CDR1 SEHNR and CDR2 FQNEAQ (reference sequence). This CDR3 region has 12 residues. This CDR3 reads CASSPRTTEAFF. The CDR3 nucleotides read TGTGCCAGCAGCCCCAGGACCACTGAAGCTTTCTTT.

The chain is built from TRBV11-2 and TRBJ2-5; D possibly matches TRBD1 or TRBD2 (5 bases each). This CDR3 has 16 residues. V dropped 5 bases and J dropped 1 base, with 17 bases sitting between them. CDR1 is SGHAT, CDR2 FQNNGV, per germline. The CDR3 DNA sequence: TGTGCCAGCAGCGATTTACTCCGGGGCCTCCAAGAGACCCAGTACTTC. This sequence encodes CASSDLLRGLQETQYF.

Only one count was recorded for this clone. This chain uses TRBV25-1 with TRBJ1-2; D call uncertain. V lost 3 bases and J lost 8, with 16 bases in between. CDR1 MGHDK and CDR2 SYGVNS come from the germline V gene. The CDR3 is 14 amino acids. In DNA, the CDR3 is TGTGCCAGCAGTGACCCGGAGTTGTTTAGAGGCTACACCTTC. Its protein product is CASSDPELFRGYTF.

V and J are TRBV18 and TRBJ1-2; TRBD1 is a possible D gene (5 bases). Germline loops: CDR1 KGHSH, CDR2 LQKENI. V gave up 2 bases and J gave up 3 bases, with 13 bases separating them. The CDR3 is 15 amino acids. The CDR3 nucleotides read TGTGCCAGCTCACCAACCCGGGGGTACGACTATGGCTACACCTTC. This translates into CASSPTRGYDYGYTF.

The chain couples TRBV30 to TRBJ1-2; D possibly corresponds to TRBD1 (5 bases). Germline loops: CDR1 GTSNPN, CDR2 SVGIG (reference sequence). V was clipped by 0 bases and J by 6 bases, with 14 bases between them. This CDR3 region has 14 residues. The CDR3 here is CAWSVLQGSNGYTF. The CDR3 DNA sequence: TGTGCCTGGAGTGTACTGCAGGGTTCGAATGGCTACACCTTC. The whole variable domain, filled in from reference TRBV30 and TRBJ1-2, reads SQTIHQWPATLVQPVGSPLSLECTVEGTSNPNLYWYRQAAGRGLQLLFYSVGIGQISSEVPQNLSASRPQDRQFILSSKKLLLSDSGFYLCAWSVLQGSNGYTFGSGTRLTVV.

This rearrangement joins TRBV18 to TRBJ2-3, with unresolved D. Germline V CDR1 and CDR2: KGHSH, LQKENI. The CDR3 totals 17 residues. V was clipped by 2 bases and J by 0 bases, with 15 bases between them. CDR3 loop: CASSPNNGPASTDTQYF. The CDR3 nucleotides are TGTGCCAGCTCACCAAATAATGGGCCCGCTAGCACAGATACGCAGTATTTT.

This chain connects TRBV5-1 to TRBJ1-2, with TRBD1 as a possible D gene (6 bases). The V gene lost 0 bases and the J gene lost 7 bases, with 10 bases spanning the gap. The germline V gene encodes CDR1 SGHRS and CDR2 YFSETQ. The length of the CDR3 is 13 residues. In nucleotides, the CDR3 is TGCGCCAGCAGCTTGGAAAAGGGGGTTGGCTACACCTTC. Translation gives CASSLEKGVGYTF.

The chain employs TRBV25-1 and TRBJ1-1, with D unresolved. The CDR3 length is 12 residues. Germline CDR1 MGHDK, CDR2 SYGVNS. The germline V and J ends were trimmed by 3 bases and 5 bases, with 7 bases remaining between them. CDR3 bases: TGTGCCAGCAGTGATATTCGGACTGAAGCTTTCTTT. Translation: CASSDIRTEAFF. The complete variable domain, with remaining parts taken from reference TRBV25-1 and TRBJ1-1, reads EADIYQTPRYLVIGTGKKITLECSQTMGHDKMYWYQQDPGMELHLIHYSYGVNSTEKGDLSSESTVSRIRTEHFPLTLESARPSHTSQYLCASSDIRTEAFFGQGTRLTVV.

The CDR3 loop is CASRPSGGPQETQYF. In nucleotides, the CDR3 is TGCGCCAGCAGGCCTTCTGGGGGGCCCCAAGAGACCCAGTACTTC. This rearrangement joins TRBV4-1 to TRBJ2-5, with D perhaps matching TRBD1 or TRBD2 (6 bases each). CDR1 and CDR2 (germline): MGHRA, YSYEKL. Trimming shortened V by 6 bases and J by 1 base, and 15 bases separated the two germline ends. The CDR3 is 15 residues long.

V and J are TRBV30 and TRBJ1-1; TRBD1 matches 8 bases. V lost 2 bases to trimming and J lost 5 bases; unmatched junction nucleotides: 10. Per germline, CDR1 GTSNPN and CDR2 SVGIG (reference sequence). This CDR3 has 15 residues. DNA of the CDR3: TGTGCCTGGAGTTTACAGGGGGGAGGCCGAACTGAAGCTTTCTTT. It codes for CAWSLQGGGRTEAFF.

The chain has TRBV9 and TRBJ2-5, with TRBD2 matching over 7 bases. The length of the CDR3 is 15 residues. Losses at the gene ends were 6 bases for V and 2 bases for J; bases not matched to a gene: 10. The germline CDR1 and CDR2 sequences are SGDLS and YYNGEE. CDR3 residues: CASTLTTGGQETQYF. The DNA for the CDR3 is TGTGCCAGCACCCTCACGACGGGGGGTCAAGAGACCCAGTACTTC.

V usage is TRBV29-1 and J usage is TRBJ1-2; D is uncertain. Trimming removed 6 bases from V and 0 bases from J, with 2 bases in between. This CDR3 is 10 amino acids long. Germline CDR1 and CDR2: SQVTM and ANQGSEA. The CDR3 region is CSVSNYGYTF. The CDR3, as DNA: TGCAGCGTATCTAACTATGGCTACACCTTC.

The chain links TRBV9 to TRBJ2-5, with TRBD1 matching 7 bases. Trimming cost V 0 bases and J 4 bases; bases outside gene matches: 6. This CDR3 has 15 residues. CDR1 and CDR2 from the germline V gene are SGDLS and YYNGEE. The CDR3 loop reads CASSVGGTAGETQYF. As DNA, the CDR3 is TGTGCCAGCAGCGTAGGAGGGACAGCCGGAGAGACCCAGTACTTC. Full variable domain (rest looked up from reference TRBV9 and TRBJ2-5): DSGVTQTPKHLITATGQRVTLRCSPRSGDLSVYWYQQSLDQGLQFLIQYYNGEERAKGNILERFSAQQFPDLHSELNLSSLELGDSALYFCASSVGGTAGETQYFGPGTRLLVL.

In DNA, the CDR3 is TGTGCCAGCACCCGGACAGGAGGTTATGGCTACACCTTC. Translation gives CASTRTGGYGYTF. J is TRBJ1-2 and V is TRBV9; TRBD1 matches 7 bases. Unmatched junction bases numbered 7, after V lost 6 bases and J lost 5 bases. Germline V gene sequence: CDR1 SGDLS, CDR2 YYNGEE. The CDR3 runs 13 residues.

The chain joins TRBV6-4 to TRBJ2-2, with D hard to call. Germline V gene sequence: CDR1 MRHNA, CDR2 SNTAGT. Trimming removed 2 bases from V and 0 bases from J, with 10 bases in between. The CDR3 is 16 residues long. The CDR3: CASSDESRSNTGELFF. The CDR3 coding sequence is TGTGCCAGCAGTGACGAAAGCCGGTCGAACACCGGGGAGCTGTTTTTT.

The gene calls are TRBV9 and TRBJ2-3, with D perhaps matching TRBD2 (6 bases). This CDR3 has 16 amino acids. Germline V gives CDR1 SGDLS, CDR2 YYNGEE. Trimming stripped 5 bases from V and 1 base from J, with 17 bases between. In nucleotides, the CDR3 is TGTGCCAGCAGTCGAGCTGGGAGGCCCCGCACAGATACGCAGTATTTT. This encodes CASSRAGRPRTDTQYF.

The chain carries TRBV4-1 and TRBJ2-7; D perhaps matches TRBD1 (5 bases). Germline V lookup: CDR1 MGHRA, CDR2 YSYEKL. Trimming removed 0 bases at V and 5 bases at J, with 23 bases between. The CDR3 consists of 18 residues. The DNA for the CDR3 is TGCGCCAGCAGCCAAGACATCGCTTCGGACACCCAGACGAACGAGCAGTACTTC. Residues: CASSQDIASDTQTNEQYF.

V and J are TRBV7-9 and TRBJ1-6; 9 bases match TRBD1. This CDR3 is built from 15 residues. Germline V gene lookup returns CDR1 SEHNR and CDR2 FQNEAQ (reference sequence). V was pared by 4 bases and J by 8 bases, with 6 bases of the junction left unmatched. DNA of the CDR3: TGTGCCAGCAGCTCCTCGACAGGGGGAGATTCACCCCTCCACTTT. Translation: CASSSSTGGDSPLHF. The variable domain in full, completed from reference TRBV7-9 and TRBJ1-6, reads DTGVSQNPRHKITKRGQNVTFRCDPISEHNRLYWYRQTLGQGPEFLTYFQNEAQLEKSRLLSDRFSAERPKGSFSTLEIQRTEQGDSAMYLCASSSSTGGDSPLHFGNGTRLTVT.

V and J are TRBV9 and TRBJ2-2; D perhaps matches TRBD1 (5 bases). Looked up from germline, CDR1 is SGDLS and CDR2 is YYNGEE. The V end lost 1 base, the J end lost 0 bases, and 10 bases lay between the germline ends. The CDR3 runs 16 residues. In DNA, the CDR3 is TGTGCCAGCAGCGTATCTGGCAGGGCGAACACCGGGGAGCTGTTTTTT. Residues: CASSVSGRANTGELFF.

The V and J genes are TRBV19 and TRBJ2-2; D is tentatively TRBD1 or TRBD2 (5 bases each). V gave up 7 bases and J gave up 2 bases, with 14 bases separating them. CDR3 length: 15 amino acids. Germline V gene lookup returns CDR1 LNHDA and CDR2 SQIVND (reference sequence). The CDR3 loop reads CASTPRDLNTGELFF. The CDR3 bases are TGTGCCAGTACCCCTAGGGACCTCAACACCGGGGAGCTGTTTTTT.

The genes are TRBV14 and TRBJ2-5; D remains unclear. CDR3 length: 11 amino acids. Germline lookup yields CDR1 SGHDN and CDR2 FVKESK. With 4 bases removed from V and 3 bases from J, the gap between germline ends came to 3 bases. The CDR3 DNA reads TGTGCCAGCAGCCTTGAAGAGACCCAGTACTTC. Translating it yields CASSLEETQYF.

The chain uses TRBV11-2 and TRBJ2-5; D is unresolved. Germline V gene lookup returns CDR1 SGHAT and CDR2 FQNNGV. V gave up 5 bases and J gave up 9 bases, with 19 bases separating them. This CDR3 contains 14 residues. The CDR3 DNA is TGTGCCAGCAGCCCGCCAGGCTCTCTGGAGTCCCAGTACTTC. Amino acid sequence: CASSPPGSLESQYF.

Notes on this clone: At one end, the junction sequence differs from germline, possibly due to a read error. This sequence joins TRBV6-4 and TRBJ2-7; no clear D gene. The CDR3 runs 14 residues. Germline loops: CDR1 MRHNA, CDR2 SNTAGT. The CDR3: CAISESGRPYEQYF. Written as DNA, the CDR3 is TGTGCCATCAGTGAGTCCGGCAGACCGTACGAGCAGTACTTC.